The 21 T cell receptor beta chains below all came from one sample that was sequenced in a study of blood T cell repertoires in COVID-19. Profiled with immunoSEQ multiplex PCR; TCRdb holds only in-frame clones, not every one. Among some 87,000 clones listed, around nine tenths were seen once. The sample consisted of peripheral blood. The receptors come from a human donor with COVID-19, enrolled during active disease. The donor label of this sample is uncertain.

The chain links TRBV7-2 to TRBJ2-7, with 8 bases identical to TRBD2. The germline V gene has CDR1 SGHTA and CDR2 FQGNSA. CDR3 length: 13 residues. The J segment lost 6 bases and the V segment lost 4 bases, leaving 5 bases of the junction unmatched. CDR3 DNA sequence: TGTGCCAGCAGCTCACGGGAGGGCCCCGAGCAGTACTTC. This encodes CASSSREGPEQYF.

This chain joins TRBV10-1 and TRBJ2-3; 8 nucleotides line up with TRBD2. Per germline, CDR1 WNHNN and CDR2 SYGVQD (reference sequence). The CDR3 covers 17 residues. V lost 11 bases to trimming and J lost 3 bases; unmatched junction nucleotides: 19. CDR3 nucleotides: TGCGCCGCCCCGGAAATAGCGGGAAGAGGGGCGACAGATACGCAGTATTTT. This translates into CAAPEIAGRGATDTQYF.

In nucleotides, the CDR3 is TGTGCCAGCAGCCGCCAGGGGGCGCGGGGAAACACCATATATTTT. This encodes CASSRQGARGNTIYF. The chain employs TRBV11-2 and TRBJ1-3; 8 nucleotides agree with TRBD1. Germline V lookup: CDR1 SGHAT, CDR2 FQNNGV. The CDR3 is 15 amino acids. With V trimmed by 5 bases and J by 4 bases, 7 bases remained unmatched.

The J gene is TRBJ2-5, the V gene TRBV6-5; 7 bases map to TRBD2. V was clipped by 4 bases and J by 5 bases; unmatched bases: 10. The CDR3 has 15 residues. Germline CDR1 and CDR2: MNHEY and SVGAGI. CDR3: CASSWDASGRETQYF. CDR3 in DNA: TGTGCCAGCAGTTGGGACGCATCCGGGAGGGAGACCCAGTACTTC.

The J gene is TRBJ1-1, the V gene TRBV10-3, with D possibly TRBD1 on 5 matching bases. The CDR3 loop spans 13 amino acids. The germline CDR1 and CDR2 sequences are ENHRY and SYGVKD. V was pared by 5 bases and J by 5 bases, with 12 bases between. CDR3 sequence: CAISSGGSTEAFF. The DNA for the CDR3 is TGTGCCATCAGTTCCGGGGGGAGTACTGAAGCTTTCTTT.

The J gene is TRBJ1-2, the V gene TRBV7-2, with a tentative D call TRBD1 (6 bases). This CDR3 spans 14 amino acids. V was pared by 6 bases and J by 7 bases, with 18 bases between. CDR1 SGHTA and CDR2 FQGNSA come from the germline V gene. The CDR3 DNA reads TGTGCCAGCAGTGCACAGGGAATATACGCTGGCTACACCTTC. Residues: CASSAQGIYAGYTF.

The chain joins TRBV11-3 to TRBJ2-1, with 8 positions matching TRBD2. V shed 1 base, J shed 2 bases, and the junction held 4 bases outside the gene matches. Germline assignment: CDR1 SGHNT and CDR2 YENEEA. CDR3 length equals 16 residues. CDR3 DNA: TGTGCCAGCAGCTTAGGACGGGGGGGCGCCTACAATGAGCAGTTCTTC. The encoded protein is CASSLGRGGAYNEQFF.

The chain recombines TRBV5-6 with TRBJ2-7; D is ambiguous. Between the trimmed V and J ends, which lost 0 bases and 0 bases, there was a span of 19 bases. Germline CDR1 reads SGHDT; CDR2 reads YYEEEE. This CDR3 is built from 18 residues. DNA for the CDR3: TGTGCCAGCAGCTTGGATGGCCCCATCGTTCCGGGCTCCTACGAGCAGTACTTC. Translation gives CASSLDGPIVPGSYEQYF.

The rearrangement joins TRBV25-1 to TRBJ1-4, with a weak D call TRBD1 (5 bases). Trimming stripped 2 bases from V and 8 bases from J, with 15 bases between. CDR1 MGHDK and CDR2 SYGVNS come from the germline V gene. The CDR3 has 15 residues. In DNA, the CDR3 is TGTGCCAGCAGTGAAAGAACTAAGGAGGGGGAAAAACTGTTTTTT. This codes for CASSERTKEGEKLFF.

This rearrangement joins TRBV5-1 to TRBJ1-2; tentatively, D is TRBD1 (6 bases). Per germline, CDR1 SGHRS and CDR2 YFSETQ. Deletions cut 1 base from V and 4 bases from J, with 11 bases between. The CDR3 consists of 14 residues. The CDR3 region is CASSLSQGGYGYTF. The CDR3 DNA reads TGCGCCAGCAGCTTGTCACAGGGCGGCTATGGCTACACCTTC.

This sequence joins TRBV10-3 and TRBJ1-6; possibly TRBD1 for D (6 bases). The germline V gene encodes CDR1 ENHRY and CDR2 SYGVKD. This CDR3 spans 16 amino acids. Trimming took off 0 bases at V and 8 bases at J, with 14 bases between the two ends. This CDR3 is CAISESKGDPYSPLHF. The CDR3 nucleotides are TGTGCCATCAGTGAGTCGAAGGGGGATCCCTATTCACCCCTCCACTTT.

This chain links TRBV5-1 with TRBJ1-2; D perhaps matches TRBD1 (6 bases). The germline V gene has CDR1 SGHRS and CDR2 YFSETQ. The CDR3 spans 16 residues. V was clipped by 3 bases and J by 0 bases, with 15 bases between them. The CDR3 reads CASSSSPGTSNYGYTF. The CDR3 DNA reads TGCGCCAGCAGCTCCAGCCCTGGGACATCTAACTATGGCTACACCTTC.

The V and J genes are TRBV5-5 and TRBJ2-5; unclear D gene. Trimming stripped 1 base from V and 2 bases from J, with 6 bases between. CDR1 and CDR2 from the germline V gene are SGHKS and YYEKEE (reference sequence). The CDR3 has 13 residues. This CDR3 reads CASSLYSQETQYF. The CDR3 DNA reads as TGTGCCAGCAGCTTGTACAGTCAAGAGACCCAGTACTTC.

The rearrangement links TRBV7-3 to TRBJ1-1; D is perhaps TRBD1 (5 bases). Germline CDR1 reads SGHTA; CDR2 reads FQGTGA. This CDR3 spans 15 amino acids. V was pared by 0 bases and J by 4 bases, with 12 bases between. In nucleotides, the CDR3 is TGTGCCAGCAGCTTAACCCCGGATAGGGGCACTGAAGCTTTCTTT. This sequence encodes CASSLTPDRGTEAFF. Filled out from reference TRBV7-3 and TRBJ1-1, the complete variable domain reads GAGVSQTPSNKVTEKGKYVELRCDPISGHTALYWYRQSLGQGPEFLIYFQGTGAADDSGLPNDRFFAVRPEGSVSTLKIQRTERGDSAVYLCASSLTPDRGTEAFFGQGTRLTVV.

V is TRBV29-1 and J is TRBJ2-5; no reliable D call. Germline lookup yields CDR1 SQVTM and CDR2 ANQGSEA. With 4 bases removed from V and 10 bases from J, the gap between germline ends came to 16 bases. The CDR3 has 12 amino acids. CDR3 amino acids: CSVASGEEDQYF. CDR3 coding DNA: TGCAGCGTTGCCTCCGGCGAGGAAGACCAGTACTTC.

The chain carries TRBV30 and TRBJ1-3, with TRBD1 as a possible D gene (5 bases). This CDR3 has 12 residues. Trimming left V 4 bases short and J 1 base short, with 5 bases between. In germline, CDR1 is GTSNPN, CDR2 SVGIG (reference sequence). CDR3 protein: CAWTGSGNTIYF. CDR3 bases: TGTGCCTGGACAGGGTCTGGAAACACCATATATTTT.

The genes are TRBV2 and TRBJ2-5; 13 bases align to TRBD2. Germline V CDR1 and CDR2: SNHLY, FYNNEI. The V gene end was trimmed by 2 bases and the J gene end by 5 bases; junction bases not matched to a gene: 8. The CDR3 is made up of 17 amino acids. The CDR3 reads CASSERTSGGSGETQYF. CDR3 nucleotide sequence: TGTGCCAGCAGTGAAAGGACTAGCGGGGGCTCCGGGGAGACCCAGTACTTC.

This chain links TRBV10-2 with TRBJ2-2, with 8 bases matching TRBD1. The CDR3 is 14 amino acids. The trim removed 8 bases at V and 9 bases at J, leaving 11 bases unmatched. Germline V lookup: CDR1 WSHSY, CDR2 SAAADI. The CDR3 sequence is CASRAGQGSRELFF. Here the CDR3 DNA reads TGCGCCAGCCGGGCAGGACAGGGTTCCCGGGAGCTGTTTTTT.

The chain employs TRBV29-1 and TRBJ1-2; 10 nucleotides align to TRBD1. Germline assignment: CDR1 SQVTM and CDR2 ANQGSEA. Unmatched junction bases numbered 8, after V lost 3 bases and J lost 7 bases. The CDR3 spans 14 residues. CDR3 loop: CSVDKGTGAGGYTF. The CDR3 DNA is TGCAGCGTTGATAAGGGGACAGGGGCGGGTGGCTACACCTTC.

The chain carries TRBV5-1 and TRBJ1-2; 10 positions match TRBD1. Germline-derived CDR1 and CDR2 are SGHRS and YFSETQ. This CDR3 spans 16 amino acids. V dropped 1 base and J dropped 7; count of bases not matched to a gene: 10. The CDR3 reads CASSLPGTGERGGYTF. The DNA of the CDR3 is TGCGCCAGCAGCTTGCCCGGGACAGGGGAGAGGGGTGGCTACACCTTC.

The chain links TRBV7-9 to TRBJ1-6; no clear D. The germline V gene encodes CDR1 SEHNR and CDR2 FQNEAQ (reference sequence). Trimming removed 4 bases from V and 8 bases from J, with 15 bases in between. CDR3 length equals 15 residues. The CDR3 protein is CASSSLALGDSPLHF. CDR3 coding DNA: TGTGCCAGCAGCTCCCTGGCGCTGGGAGATTCACCCCTCCACTTT.